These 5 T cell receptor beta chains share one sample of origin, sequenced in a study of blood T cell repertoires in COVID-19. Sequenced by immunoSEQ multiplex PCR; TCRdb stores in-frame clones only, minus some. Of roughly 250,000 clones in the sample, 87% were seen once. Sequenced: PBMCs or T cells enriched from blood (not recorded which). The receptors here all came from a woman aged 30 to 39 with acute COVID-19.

The CDR3 here is CASCGETRDQPQHF. The DNA of the CDR3 is TGTGCCAGCTGTGGTGAGACCAGGGATCAGCCCCAGCATTTT. The rearrangement joins TRBV28 to TRBJ1-5; a weak D match, TRBD1 (5 bases). Germline CDR1 is MDHEN and CDR2 is SYDVKM. The CDR3 runs 14 residues. The V gene lost 8 bases and the J gene lost 5 bases, with 16 bases spanning the gap.

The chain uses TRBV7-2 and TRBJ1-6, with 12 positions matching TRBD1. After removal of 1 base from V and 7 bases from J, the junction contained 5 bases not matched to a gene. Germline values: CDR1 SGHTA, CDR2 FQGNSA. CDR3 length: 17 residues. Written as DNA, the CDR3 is TGTGCCAGCAGCTTAGAGGGACAGGGGGCGTTCAATTCACCCCTCCACTTT. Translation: CASSLEGQGAFNSPLHF.

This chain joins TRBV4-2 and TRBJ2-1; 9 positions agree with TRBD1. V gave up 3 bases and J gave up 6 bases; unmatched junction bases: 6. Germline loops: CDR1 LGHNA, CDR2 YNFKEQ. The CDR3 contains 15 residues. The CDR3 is CASSQDRQGGNEQFF. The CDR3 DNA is TGTGCCAGCAGCCAGGACCGACAGGGGGGCAATGAGCAGTTCTTC.

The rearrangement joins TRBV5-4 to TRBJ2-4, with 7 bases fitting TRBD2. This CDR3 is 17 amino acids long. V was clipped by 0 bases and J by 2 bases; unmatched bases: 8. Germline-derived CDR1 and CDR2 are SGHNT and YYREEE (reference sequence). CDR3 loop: CASSLGMGGVTKNIQYF. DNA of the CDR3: TGTGCCAGCAGCTTGGGAATGGGAGGGGTGACCAAAAACATTCAGTACTTC.

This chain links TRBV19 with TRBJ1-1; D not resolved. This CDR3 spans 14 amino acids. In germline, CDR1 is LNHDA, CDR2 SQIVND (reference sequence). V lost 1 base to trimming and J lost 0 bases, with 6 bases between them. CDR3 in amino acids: CASSIGGLNTEAFF. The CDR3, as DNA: TGTGCCAGTAGTATAGGAGGGCTGAACACTGAAGCTTTCTTT.